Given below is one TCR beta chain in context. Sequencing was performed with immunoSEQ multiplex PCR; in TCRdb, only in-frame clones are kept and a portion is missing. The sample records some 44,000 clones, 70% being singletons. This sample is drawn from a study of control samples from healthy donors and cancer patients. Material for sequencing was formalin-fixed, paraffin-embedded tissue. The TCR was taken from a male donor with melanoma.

Here the CDR3 DNA reads TGCGCCAGCAGGAGGGATAATGAAAAACTGTTTTTT. Translation: CASRRDNEKLFF. This chain uses TRBV5-1 with TRBJ1-4; no reliable D call. Germline V gives CDR1 SGHRS, CDR2 YFSETQ. CDR3 size: 12 residues. V dropped 5 bases and J dropped 4 bases, with 6 bases sitting between them.